Ten or more counts support the clone carrying this T cell receptor beta chain. These data are taken from a study of T-cell reconstitution after alpha-beta-depleted transplantation in children. Deletions cut 0 bases from V and 4 bases from J, with 9 bases between. The CDR3 loop spans 13 amino acids. Germline lookup yields CDR1 DFQATT and CDR2 SNEGSKA (reference sequence). Unique molecular identifiers featured in how the TCRbeta library was prepared. TCRdb processed the PCR reads anew with MiXCR; each CDR3 protein has one entry. The data contain about 200,000 distinct CDR3 sequences, 6.3% of them seen just once; the ten biggest clones take up around 4.1%.

This clonotype originated in a girl under three years old with combined immunodeficiency, due to receive a stem cell transplant. The specimen was PBMCs, collected before TCRalphabeta/CD19-depleted stem cell transplant. J is TRBJ1-2 and V is TRBV20-1; D is possibly TRBD1 (5 bases). Here the CDR3 DNA reads TGCAGTGCTAGAGATCAGGGCGGCTATGGCTACACCTTC. This gives the protein CSARDQGGYGYTF.